This entry is about one TCR beta chain. The data originate from a study of shared clonotypes between healthy human individuals. Across the study: A couple of female and a few male donors aged 18 to 49 were enrolled.

Study donors comprised healthy, HIV-negative adults devoid of recent acute infection or vaccination. Unsorted material relied on some 90 million PBMCs as the source of genomic DNA. In the source study's methods: Sequence data from immunoSEQ were junction-only and lacked quality scores; consequently, filtering differed. Profiled with immunoSEQ multiplex PCR; TCRdb holds only in-frame clones, not every one. That table supplies the V and J calls and clone size; D and trimming were determined from the DNA. Of about 470,000 clones detected, 75% to 85% appear once; the ten largest clones hold less than 15%. The V gene's germline CDR1 is SGHRS and CDR2 YFSETQ. This CDR3 is built from 14 residues. V trimming: 4 bases; J trimming: 7 bases; junction bases outside the gene matches: 6.

The TCR originated in a woman in her thirties or forties in good health. Some clones in this sample may be carry-over from other donors' samples. Sequencing used PBMCs. The rearrangement joins TRBV5-1 to TRBJ1-4; 8 bases line up with TRBD1. The CDR3 spells CASSPTGEGEKLFF. CDR3 nucleotide sequence: TGCGCCAGCAGCCCGACAGGGGAAGGTGAAAAACTGTTTTTT. The full variable domain, its missing parts supplied by reference TRBV5-1 and TRBJ1-4, is KAGVTQTPRYLIKTRGQQVTLSCSPISGHRSVSWYQQTPGQGLQFLFEYFSETQRNKGNFPGRFSGRQFSNSRSEMNVSTLELGDSALYLCASSPTGEGEKLFFGSGTQLSVL.